The TCR beta chain described here comes from a study of blood T cell repertoires in COVID-19 (dated by TCRdb to between 2020 and 2021). For the wider study: Samples from collaborators originated in the United States, Italy and Spain and spanned both the acute and convalescent phases of COVID-19. Sample metadata almost always included a de-identified subject ID, COVID-19 status, age in years and sex. The repertoires were made available in a free public database intended to serve as a resource for research on the immune response to SARS-CoV-2. Where available, HLA class I and class II types were taken from metadata supplied by the sample provider and were not determined by assay-based typing. The material from the prospective study consisted of cDNA or gDNA derived from T cells, B-cell-depleted T cells, or PBMCs. Samples were obtained from the ongoing ImmuneRACE study (first 160 participants) and from 950 to 1,500 subjects provided by 6 global collaborators. Subjects who had been exposed to COVID-19, were actively infected with it, or had recovered from it provided the deeply sampled blood TCRbeta repertoires that made up the dataset.

Each collaborating institution followed its own protocols to collect whole blood in K2EDTA tubes. For TCRbeta analysis, collaborators shipped samples in one of three forms: frozen whole blood, isolated PBMCs, or DNA extracted from either of those sample types. Points the paper makes about the study in general: How much clinical and demographic metadata was included differed by source and by participant, and the metadata was provided uncurated.

Its CDR3 holds 21 amino acids, cysteine through phenylalanine. Only the CDR3 portion is preserved as DNA: 63 bases, with reading frame beginning at the first base. From V the trimming removes 3 bases and from J it removes 2 bases, while the gene matches leave 15 bases of the junction unaccounted for. The CDR1 and CDR2 encoded by the germline V gene are SGDLS and YYNGEE. TCRbeta CDR3 regions were amplified from genomic DNA by means of the immunoSEQ Assay, a bias-controlled multiplex PCR. The study's own analysis went as follows. The number of nucleated cells in each sample was estimated from the amplification of reference gene primers within the assay. To quantify the absolute abundance of each unique TCRbeta CDR3 rearrangement, sequence reads were collapsed and filtered. For each sample, productive Simpson clonality was calculated as the square root of Simpson's diversity index across productive rearrangements. Held by TCRdb, this immuneACCESS table contains in-frame sequences only and omits some clones. Under half of the omission traces to an unresolved V gene where checked; the cause of the rest is unknown. D and trimming were read from the DNA, whereas the V and J calls and clone size are those reported in that table. The sample has 300,000 or so clones on record, 85% to 90% of them singletons. The ten largest clones represent 3.7% of the sample.

With regard to this clone: Its antigen remains unidentified. Base qualities are not provided; no much larger clone lies one nucleotide away.

The material sequenced was peripheral blood. The V and J genes are TRBV9 and TRBJ2-3, with TRBD2 identical over 16 junction bases. The sequence was obtained from a woman aged 40-49 years with acute or convalescent COVID-19. At the DNA level, the sequence is TGTGCCAGCAGCGCCCAAGCCGGGACTAGCGGGGGGGCGAGTTTCACAGATACGCAGTATTTT. It translates as CASSAQAGTSGGASFTDTQYF.